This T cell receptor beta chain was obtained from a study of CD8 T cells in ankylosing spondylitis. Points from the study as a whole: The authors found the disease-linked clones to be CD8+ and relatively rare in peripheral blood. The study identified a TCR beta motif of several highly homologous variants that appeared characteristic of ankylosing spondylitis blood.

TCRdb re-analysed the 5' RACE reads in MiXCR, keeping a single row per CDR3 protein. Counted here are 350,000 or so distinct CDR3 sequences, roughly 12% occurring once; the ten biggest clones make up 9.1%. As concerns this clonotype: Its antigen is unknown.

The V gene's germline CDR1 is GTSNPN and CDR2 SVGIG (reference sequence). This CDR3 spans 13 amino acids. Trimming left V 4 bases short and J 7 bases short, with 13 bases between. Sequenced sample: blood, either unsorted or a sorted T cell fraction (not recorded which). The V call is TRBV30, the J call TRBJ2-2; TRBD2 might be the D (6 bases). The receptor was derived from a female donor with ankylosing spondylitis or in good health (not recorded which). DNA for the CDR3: TGTGCCTGGACTAGCGAGGTGGGCGGGGAGCTGTTTTTT. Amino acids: CAWTSEVGGELFF.